The clone carrying this T cell receptor beta chain was counted a few times. These data are taken from a study of T-cell memory formation after mild COVID-19. In TCRdb, the 5' RACE reads were re-called with MiXCR into one record per CDR3 protein. The profile shows some 410,000 distinct CDR3 sequences, 23% of them singletons. Material for sequencing was PBMCs or a T cell subset sorted from them (not recorded which). This TCR was sampled from an adult woman who had mild COVID-19 (a few samples of this study predate the infection). Cell type and time point are not known.

CDR3 DNA sequence: TGCAGCGTTGCTGTTGCGATAATGAACACTGAAGCTTTCTTT. It encodes CSVAVAIMNTEAFF. The V gene is TRBV29-1, the J gene TRBJ1-1; D gene unclear. The V gene's germline CDR1 is SQVTM and CDR2 ANQGSEA. This CDR3 is built from 14 residues. Trimming cost V 4 bases and J 0 bases, with 12 bases left between them.